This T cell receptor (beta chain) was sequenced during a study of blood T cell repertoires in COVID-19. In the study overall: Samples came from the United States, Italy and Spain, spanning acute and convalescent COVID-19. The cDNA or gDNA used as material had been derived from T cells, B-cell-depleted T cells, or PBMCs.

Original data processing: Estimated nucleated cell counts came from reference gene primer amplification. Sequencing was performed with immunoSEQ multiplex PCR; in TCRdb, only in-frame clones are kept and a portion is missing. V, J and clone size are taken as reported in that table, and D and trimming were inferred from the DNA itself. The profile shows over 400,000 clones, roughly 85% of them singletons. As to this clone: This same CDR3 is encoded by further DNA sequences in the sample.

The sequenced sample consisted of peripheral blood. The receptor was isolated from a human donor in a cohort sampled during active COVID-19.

This chain's CDR3 is CASSQTQETQYF. The CDR3 bases are TGTGCCAGCAGCCAGACTCAAGAGACCCAGTACTTC. The J gene is TRBJ2-5, the V gene TRBV3-1 (or the pseudogene TRBV3-2); D is unclear. CDR1 and CDR2 from the germline V gene are LGHDT and YNNKEL (reference sequence). The germline V and J ends were trimmed by 3 bases and 2 bases, with 4 bases remaining between them. The CDR3 is made up of 12 amino acids.